Many counts were recorded for the clone carrying this T cell receptor beta chain. The data were obtained in a study of Graves' ophthalmopathy and Graves' hyperthyroidism. Exclusion covered patients with other autoimmune diseases or uncontrolled infections (as well as pregnancy or lactation). Clinical symptoms, serum thyroxine, TRAb, thyroid ultrasound and orbital computed tomography determined diagnosis. Germline lookup yields CDR1 MDHEN and CDR2 SYDVKM. This CDR3 contains 12 residues. Trimming removed 7 bases at V and 5 bases at J, with 12 bases between. Investigators amplified TCR beta CDR3 regions from RNA transcripts. A first-round RT-PCR used HTBI primers, followed by a second-round multiplex PCR. TCRdb fed the multiplex PCR reads into MiXCR, producing one record per CDR3 protein. The table records 580,000 or so distinct CDR3 sequences, about 35% of them present only once.

The sequencing sample was made of peripheral blood or thyroid tissue (not recorded which). V gene TRBV28 combines with J gene TRBJ2-7; the D gene is possibly TRBD1 (6 bases). This clonotype was obtained from an adult man with Graves' hyperthyroidism. CDR3 nucleotides: TGTGCCAGCACGGACAAGGGGGACGAGCAGTACTTC. It codes for CASTDKGDEQYF.